One sample yielded the 25 T cell receptor beta chains listed below, sequenced in a study of graft-versus-host responses after intestinal transplantation. Data came from immunoSEQ multiplex PCR; TCRdb stores just in-frame clones and leaves some out. Of 15,000 or so clones listed, under 35% are singletons. The sequencing used alloreactive CD4+ T cells from a mixed lymphocyte reaction culture, collected before intestinal transplant. Noted subset: CFSE-low proliferating T cells sorted from approximately 6-day pre-transplant mixed lymphocyte reaction (GvH or HvG direction). The origin of the receptors is a human patient who received an intestinal transplant.

This sequence joins TRBV9 and TRBJ1-2; 9 bases match TRBD1. The ends lost 4 bases at V and 8 bases at J; junction bases unmatched: 12. The CDR3 extends over 15 amino acids. The germline CDR1 and CDR2 sequences are SGDLS and YYNGEE. The chain's CDR3 is CASSPQTGGLVGYTF. CDR3 in DNA: TGTGCCAGCAGCCCTCAGACAGGGGGGCTGGTAGGCTACACCTTC.

The chain employs TRBV28 and TRBJ2-7, with 11 nucleotides matching TRBD1. The germline V gene has CDR1 MDHEN and CDR2 SYDVKM. V lost 3 bases, J lost 3 bases, and 4 bases stayed unmatched. This CDR3 region has 15 residues. CDR3 sequence (DNA): TGTGCCAGCAGTTTGTTGGGACAGGGGGTCTACGAGCAGTACTTC. It encodes CASSLLGQGVYEQYF.

The rearrangement links TRBV7-2 to TRBJ1-4; D remains ambiguous. Trimming removed 0 bases at V and 4 bases at J, with 9 bases between. The CDR3 spans 15 residues. Germline CDR1 SGHTA, CDR2 FQGNSA. The CDR3 spells CASSLARNLNEKLFF. In DNA, the CDR3 is TGTGCCAGCAGCTTAGCGAGGAACCTTAATGAAAAACTGTTTTTT. The full variable domain, completed using reference TRBV7-2 and TRBJ1-4, is GAGVSQSPSNKVTEKGKDVELRCDPISGHTALYWYRQSLGQGLEFLIYFQGNSAPDKSGLPSDRFSAERTGGSVSTLTIQRTQQEDSAVYLCASSLARNLNEKLFFGSGTQLSVL.

CDR3 sequence (DNA): TGTGCCAGCAGCTTAGAAGGTTACGAGCAGTACTTC. Translation: CASSLEGYEQYF. The V gene is TRBV11-2, the J gene TRBJ2-7; D remains unclear. Germline V CDR1 and CDR2: SGHAT, FQNNGV. V was clipped by 0 bases and J by 4 bases, with 4 bases between them. The CDR3 length is 12 residues.

V and J are TRBV6-5 and TRBJ1-2; D is perhaps TRBD1 (5 bases). Trimming removed 5 bases at V and 2 bases at J, with 6 bases between. CDR3 length: 12 amino acids. Germline V lookup: CDR1 MNHEY, CDR2 SVGAGI. This CDR3 is CASSRDNYGYTF. In DNA, the CDR3 is TGTGCCAGCAGTCGGGACAACTATGGCTACACCTTC.

On this clone itself: A junction end diverges from the germline sequence, so it may reflect a read error. The chain links TRBV5-1 to TRBJ2-7; 8 bases are a match to TRBD2. This CDR3 is 16 amino acids long. Germline V lookup: CDR1 SGHRS, CDR2 YFSETQ. The CDR3 DNA reads as TGCGCCAGCGGCCTGACGCCCAGCGGGAGAGGCGACGAGCAGTGCTTC. Residues: CASGLTPSGRGDEQCF.

This clone came up a few times. The V call is TRBV7-8, the J call TRBJ1-5; TRBD1 might be the D (5 bases). The CDR3 has 15 amino acids. Germline V lookup: CDR1 SGHVS, CDR2 FQNEAQ. V dropped 2 bases and J dropped 3 bases, with 11 bases sitting between them. The CDR3 nucleotides are TGTGCCAGCAGCTTAACGGGGCAGGCCAATCAGCCCCAGCATTTT. It is translated as CASSLTGQANQPQHF.

This clone was seen more than once but under ten times. The chain is built from TRBV5-1 and TRBJ2-7; D is unclear. V gave up 4 bases and J gave up 5 bases, with 16 bases separating them. CDR3 length equals 14 residues. The germline V gene has CDR1 SGHRS and CDR2 YFSETQ. As DNA, the CDR3 is TGCGCCAGCAGCACCGGTTGGGCCGTCCACGAGCAGTACTTC. Translation: CASSTGWAVHEQYF. Full variable domain (missing parts from reference TRBV5-1 and TRBJ2-7): KAGVTQTPRYLIKTRGQQVTLSCSPISGHRSVSWYQQTPGQGLQFLFEYFSETQRNKGNFPGRFSGRQFSNSRSEMNVSTLELGDSALYLCASSTGWAVHEQYFGPGTRLTVT.

This clone was counted only a few times. The chain uses TRBV27 and TRBJ1-5; 7 nucleotides align to TRBD1. Germline CDR1 is MNHEY and CDR2 is SMNVEV (reference sequence). The trim removed 8 bases at V and 4 bases at J, leaving 14 bases unmatched. The CDR3 length is 16 residues. The CDR3 bases are TGTGCCAGCGGGACCTCGGGACAGAGGGGTAATCAGCCCCAGCATTTT. Protein product: CASGTSGQRGNQPQHF.

The chain employs TRBV5-8 and TRBJ1-1; tentative D call: TRBD1 (5 bases). Trimming took 2 bases from V and 4 from J, leaving 9 bases between them. Germline assignment: CDR1 SGHTS and CDR2 YDEGEE. There are 13 residues in the CDR3. In DNA form, the CDR3 reads TGTGCCAGCAGCTTAAGGGGCAGCACTGAAGCTTTCTTT. Translation gives CASSLRGSTEAFF.

The V gene is TRBV5-5, the J gene TRBJ1-1, with a possible D match to TRBD1 (5 bases). This CDR3 has 13 amino acids. The V and J ends lost 3 bases and 4 bases respectively, with 10 bases between them. The germline gives CDR1 SGHKS, CDR2 YYEKEE (reference sequence). This CDR3 reads CASSWWGSTEAFF. CDR3 nucleotides: TGTGCCAGCAGCTGGTGGGGGAGCACTGAAGCTTTCTTT.

The V and J genes are TRBV18 and TRBJ2-7, with TRBD2 matching 11 bases. CDR3 length: 16 residues. V dropped 3 bases and J dropped 0; count of bases not matched to a gene: 4. Per germline, CDR1 KGHSH and CDR2 LQKENI. The CDR3 DNA reads as TGTGCCAGCTCACCGGTCACTAGCGGGAGCTCCTACGAGCAGTACTTC. The encoded protein is CASSPVTSGSSYEQYF.

In the case of this clone: A far larger clone is one base from this, pointing to a likely read error. The chain links TRBV7-7 to TRBJ1-3; weak D call: TRBD1 (5 bases). Germline CDR1 reads SSHAT; CDR2 reads FNYEAQ (reference sequence). The CDR3 spans 14 residues. The CDR3 is CASSPTVHGNTIYF. The CDR3 DNA is TGTGCTAGCAGTCCGACAGTGCATGGAAACACCATATATTTT.

The V and J genes are TRBV7-9 and TRBJ2-3, with 9 positions matching TRBD2. The germline gives CDR1 SEHNR, CDR2 FQNEAQ (reference sequence). The V gene end was trimmed by 2 bases and the J gene end by 3 bases; junction bases not matched to a gene: 12. This CDR3 spans 18 amino acids. The CDR3 DNA sequence: TGTGCCAGCAGCTTATGGGGCGGGAGGGCCGGATTTACAGATACGCAGTATTTT. It encodes CASSLWGGRAGFTDTQYF.

V and J are TRBV6-6 and TRBJ1-2; possibly TRBD1 for D (5 bases). V was cut by 5 bases and J by 2 bases, with 9 bases left in between. The CDR3 extends over 13 amino acids. Germline V gene data show CDR1 as MNHNY and CDR2 as SVGAGI (reference sequence). In nucleotides, the CDR3 is TGTGCCAGCAGTGACGGGGCCAACTATGGCTACACCTTC. This encodes CASSDGANYGYTF.

In its sample, this clone is medium-sized. The rearrangement links TRBV5-6 to TRBJ2-1; D might be TRBD1 (6 bases). The germline V and J ends were trimmed by 0 bases and 4 bases, with 20 bases remaining between them. The CDR3 is 18 residues long. Germline lookup yields CDR1 SGHDT and CDR2 YYEEEE. The CDR3 coding sequence is TGTGCCAGCAGCTTGGGGGGGCTAGCATCGGCCAATTACAATGAGCAGTTCTTC. This sequence encodes CASSLGGLASANYNEQFF.

This clone was seen once. The V and J genes are TRBV6-1 and TRBJ2-1; D unclear. Trimming removed 2 bases from V and 0 bases from J, with 14 bases in between. There are 17 residues in the CDR3. Germline assignment: CDR1 MNHNS and CDR2 SASEGT. The CDR3 coding sequence is TGTGCCAGCAGTGAAAAGTACAGACGGAGCTCCTACAATGAGCAGTTCTTC. Translating gives CASSEKYRRSSYNEQFF.

This clone was recorded a few times. The V gene is TRBV2, the J gene TRBJ2-5; D remains ambiguous. Per germline, CDR1 SNHLY and CDR2 FYNNEI. This CDR3 has 14 amino acids. V was cut by 5 bases and J by 6 bases, with 16 bases left in between. In DNA form, the CDR3 reads TGTGCCAGCAGTCAAAATGGAGAAGGAAAGACCCAGTACTTC. It yields the protein CASSQNGEGKTQYF.

This clone has only a few counts. A junction boundary mismatches the germline segment, possibly from a read error. The chain recombines TRBV5-1 with TRBJ1-2; a weak D match, TRBD1 (6 bases). CDR1 and CDR2 from the germline V gene are SGHRS and YFSETQ. CDR3 size: 16 residues. CDR3 protein: CARSSRGGAGADGYTF. In DNA, the CDR3 is TGCGCCCGCAGCTCACGGGGGGGGGCGGGGGCAGACGGCTACACCTTC.

CDR3 protein: CASSTRRGTQYF. In DNA, the CDR3 is TGTGCCAGTAGTACCCGTAGAGGGACCCAGTACTTC. The chain combines TRBV19 with TRBJ2-5; no clear D. CDR1 and CDR2 from the germline V gene are LNHDA and SQIVND (reference sequence). The CDR3 sequence is 12 residues long. V lost 4 bases to trimming and J lost 7 bases, with 10 bases between them.

The chain carries TRBV7-9 and TRBJ1-3; 9 bases line up with TRBD1. This CDR3 contains 18 residues. Germline values: CDR1 SEHNR, CDR2 FQNEAQ (reference sequence). V lost 3 bases, J lost 0 bases, and 9 bases stayed unmatched. In nucleotides, the CDR3 is TGTGCCAGCAGCTTTGGAGGACAGGGGACCTACTCTGGAAACACCATATATTTT. Amino acid sequence: CASSFGGQGTYSGNTIYF. Full variable domain (remainder filled in from reference TRBV7-9 and TRBJ1-3): DTGVSQNPRHKITKRGQNVTFRCDPISEHNRLYWYRQTLGQGPEFLTYFQNEAQLEKSRLLSDRFSAERPKGSFSTLEIQRTEQGDSAMYLCASSFGGQGTYSGNTIYFGEGSWLTVV.

The rearrangement joins TRBV4-1 to TRBJ2-1; 8 nucleotides agree with TRBD2. Germline CDR1 MGHRA, CDR2 YSYEKL. The CDR3 contains 16 residues. V gave up 4 bases and J gave up 5 bases; unmatched junction bases: 10. CDR3 nucleotides: TGCGCCAGCAGCCGCTCTGCAACTAGCGGCCACAATGAGCAGTTCTTC. It encodes CASSRSATSGHNEQFF.

This clone has just a few counts. The gene calls are TRBV5-1 and TRBJ2-3; D is unresolved. Trimming stripped 3 bases from V and 4 bases from J, with 18 bases between. The CDR3 contains 16 residues. Germline loops: CDR1 SGHRS, CDR2 YFSETQ. DNA for the CDR3: TGCGCCAGCAGCTCCGGCTGGCAGAAGAGCGCAGATACGCAGTATTTT. This gives the protein CASSSGWQKSADTQYF.

The chain has TRBV6-6 and TRBJ2-2, with D possibly TRBD1 on 6 matching bases. V was clipped by 6 bases and J by 4 bases, with 9 bases between them. This CDR3 comprises 13 residues. The V gene's germline CDR1 is MNHNY and CDR2 SVGAGI (reference sequence). CDR3 bases: TGTGCCAGCAGGCGGACAGTCACCGGGGAGCTGTTTTTT. This sequence encodes CASRRTVTGELFF.

This clone occurred a few times. The chain combines TRBV5-4 with TRBJ2-5; a weak D match, TRBD2 (6 bases). Germline values: CDR1 SGHNT, CDR2 YYREEE (reference sequence). The CDR3 is 16 residues long. The germline V and J ends were trimmed by 0 bases and 5 bases, with 17 bases remaining between them. In nucleotides, the CDR3 is TGTGCCAGCAGCTTGGGAGGTGGGAGGTTAGCGGAGACCCAGTACTTC. Residues: CASSLGGGRLAETQYF.